Listed here is a single T cell receptor beta chain. What it binds is unknown. Collection of blood occurred at baseline, at cycle 4 day 1, and at cycle 7 day 1. The sample originates from a study of OX40 agonist ivuxolimab in advanced cancers. About the study: Across the patients, intravenous ivuxolimab was delivered every 2 weeks at 0.01 to 10 mg/kg. General study results and limits: The CD4+ and CD8+ T cells in the blood had expanded clonally by week 6 at 0.1 to 3.0 mg/kg. Compared with CD4+, CD8+ T cells on average had more expanded clones.

Method: immunoSEQ multiplex PCR; TCRdb's copy keeps in-frame clones and lacks some. The data contain about 48,000 clones, approximately 80% of them singletons. The sequencing here drew on CD4+ or CD8+ T cells sorted from blood, taken in a trial of the OX40 agonist ivuxolimab. The receptor was derived from an adult with an advanced solid tumor such as melanoma, head and neck, liver or kidney cancer.

The CDR3 sequence: CASSSRGAGANVLTF. The CDR3 bases are TGTGCCAGCAGTTCAAGGGGGGCGGGGGCCAACGTCCTGACTTTC. The chain is built from TRBV25-1 and TRBJ2-6; D tentatively reads TRBD1 or TRBD2 (6 bases each). This CDR3 spans 15 amino acids. V dropped 5 bases and J dropped 4 bases, with 12 bases sitting between them. Germline CDR1 and CDR2: MGHDK and SYGVNS.